Given below is one T cell receptor beta chain in context. The antigen remains undetermined. Ahead of thyroid surgery, no patient had received treatment of any kind. The data belong to a study of metastatic and nonmetastatic thyroid tumors. TCRdb re-called the PCR reads through MiXCR. In the table there are approximately 38,000 clones, roughly 33% of which are singletons. After removal of 6 bases from V and 4 bases from J, the junction contained 7 bases not matched to a gene. CDR1 SGHAT and CDR2 FQNNGV come from the germline V gene. The CDR3 consists of 15 residues. Whole-study findings and limits: As reported, TCR beta diversity in blood and tumor was significantly higher in malignant thyroid tumors than in benign nodules.

This chain connects TRBV11-2 to TRBJ2-1; 9 bases fit TRBD1. The clonotype was recovered from a female donor with papillary thyroid cancer or a benign thyroid nodule (not recorded which). Some clones in this sample may be carry-over from other donors' samples. The sequenced sample consisted of tumor tissue. The CDR3 coding sequence is TGTGCCAGCAGTTCGCCGGACAGGGGATACAATGAGCAGTTCTTC. This gives the protein CASSSPDRGYNEQFF.